The 9 T cell receptor beta chains listed next were all sequenced from one sample in a study of blood T cell repertoires in COVID-19. Data came from immunoSEQ multiplex PCR; TCRdb stores just in-frame clones and leaves some out. The table includes fewer than 450,000 clones, 88% detected once. The sequencing input was PBMCs or T cells enriched from blood (not recorded which). The receptors were sampled from a woman aged 18-29 years who had recovered from COVID-19.

The chain has TRBV4-1 and TRBJ2-1, with D hard to call. Trimming left V 0 bases short and J 7 bases short, with 19 bases between. This CDR3 contains 17 residues. Germline values: CDR1 MGHRA, CDR2 YSYEKL. The CDR3 region is CASSQEPLARLRNEQFF. The CDR3 bases are TGCGCCAGCAGCCAAGAGCCCCTCGCGCGGCTGAGGAATGAGCAGTTCTTC.

The chain links TRBV11-2 to TRBJ1-6, with D possibly matching TRBD1 (5 bases). Trimming cost V 0 bases and J 0 bases, with 12 bases left between them. Germline CDR1 is SGHAT and CDR2 is FQNNGV. The CDR3 runs 18 residues. CDR3 in DNA: TGTGCCAGCAGCTTAGATTGGTGGGGCAGCTCCTATAATTCACCCCTCCACTTT. Encoded protein: CASSLDWWGSSYNSPLHF.

The chain recombines TRBV3-1 (or the pseudogene TRBV3-2) with TRBJ1-2; no firm D call. The CDR3 consists of 15 residues. From germline, CDR1 is LGHDT and CDR2 YNNKEL (reference sequence). Trimming shortened V by 2 bases and J by 4 bases, and 14 bases separated the two germline ends. CDR3 in DNA: TGTGCCAGCAGCCAAATCTCAGGAGGAGGCTATGGCTACACCTTC. Encoded protein: CASSQISGGGYGYTF.

The sample holds one count of this clone. The gene calls are TRBV29-1 and TRBJ1-2; 8 bases map to TRBD1. Germline V gene sequence: CDR1 SQVTM, CDR2 ANQGSEA. The CDR3 is 13 residues long. V was pared by 6 bases and J by 5 bases, with 8 bases of the junction left unmatched. As DNA, the CDR3 is TGCAGCGTATTGACAGGGGTCGCGTATGGCTACACCTTC. This gives the protein CSVLTGVAYGYTF.

The chain has TRBV4-3 and TRBJ2-5, with D maybe TRBD1 (6 bases). Germline lookup yields CDR1 LGHNA and CDR2 YSLEER. The V end was cut by 0 bases, the J end by 3 bases, with 17 bases between. The CDR3 covers 17 residues. CDR3 sequence: CASSQDVSGTSKETQYF. In nucleotides, the CDR3 is TGCGCCAGCAGCCAAGACGTGTCAGGGACATCTAAAGAGACCCAGTACTTC.

V and J are TRBV19 and TRBJ1-2, with a tentative D call TRBD1 (6 bases). Germline loops: CDR1 LNHDA, CDR2 SQIVND (reference sequence). The CDR3 length is 17 residues. Trimming stripped 4 bases from V and 2 bases from J, with 20 bases between. DNA of the CDR3: TGTGCCAGTAGTAGATACCGCCGGACAGCCGAGAACTATGGCTACACCTTC. Amino acids: CASSRYRRTAENYGYTF.

In regard to this clone: Just one base apart from a much larger clone, this may be a read error. V usage is TRBV9 and J usage is TRBJ1-2; 7 positions agree with TRBD1. Germline V gene data show CDR1 as SGDLS and CDR2 as YYNGEE. The trim removed 3 bases at V and 2 bases at J, leaving 1 base unmatched. The CDR3 is 13 amino acids. The CDR3 nucleotides are TGTGCCAGCAGCGGGGACAGAAACTATGGCTACACCTTC. It translates to CASSGDRNYGYTF.

The chain joins TRBV25-1 to TRBJ1-2, with TRBD1 identical over 7 bases. This CDR3 has 14 amino acids. Trimming removed 4 bases from V and 8 bases from J; junction bases left unmatched: 10. The germline V gene has CDR1 MGHDK and CDR2 SYGVNS. The CDR3 DNA follows: TGTGCCAGCAGTGGGCTGACAGGGAAAGGAGGCTACACCTTC. It is translated as CASSGLTGKGGYTF.

V gene TRBV30 combines with J gene TRBJ2-5; D not resolved. The germline CDR1 and CDR2 sequences are GTSNPN and SVGIG (reference sequence). The CDR3 has 15 amino acids. V was pared by 0 bases and J by 4 bases, with 15 bases between. For the CDR3, the DNA is TGTGCCTGGAGTGTACGTAGGCGTCAGGCAGAGACCCAGTACTTC. Its translation is CAWSVRRRQAETQYF.